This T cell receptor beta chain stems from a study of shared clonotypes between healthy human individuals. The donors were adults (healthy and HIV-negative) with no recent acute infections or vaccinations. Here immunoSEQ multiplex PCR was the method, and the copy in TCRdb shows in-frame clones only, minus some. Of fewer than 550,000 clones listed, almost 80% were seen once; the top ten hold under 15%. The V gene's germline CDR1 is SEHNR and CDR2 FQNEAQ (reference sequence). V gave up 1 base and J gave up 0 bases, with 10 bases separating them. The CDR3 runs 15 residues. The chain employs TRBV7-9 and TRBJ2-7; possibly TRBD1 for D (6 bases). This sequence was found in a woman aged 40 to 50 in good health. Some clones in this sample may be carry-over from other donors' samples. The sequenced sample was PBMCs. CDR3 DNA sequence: TGTGCCAGCAGCTTAGTTGGACAGAGCTCCTACGAGCAGTACTTC. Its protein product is CASSLVGQSSYEQYF.